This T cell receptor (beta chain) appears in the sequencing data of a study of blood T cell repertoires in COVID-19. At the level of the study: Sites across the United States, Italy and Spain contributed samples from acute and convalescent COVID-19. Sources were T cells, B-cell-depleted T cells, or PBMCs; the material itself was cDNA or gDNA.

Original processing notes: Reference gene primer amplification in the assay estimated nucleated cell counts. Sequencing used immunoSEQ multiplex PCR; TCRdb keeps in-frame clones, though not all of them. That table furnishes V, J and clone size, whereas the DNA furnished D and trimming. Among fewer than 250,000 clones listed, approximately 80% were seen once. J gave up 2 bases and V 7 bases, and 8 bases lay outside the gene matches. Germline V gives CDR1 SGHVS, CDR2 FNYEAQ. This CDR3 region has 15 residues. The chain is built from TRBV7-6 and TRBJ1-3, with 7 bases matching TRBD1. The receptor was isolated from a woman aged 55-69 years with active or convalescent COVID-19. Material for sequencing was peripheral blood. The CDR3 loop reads CASTDRTGPGNTIYF. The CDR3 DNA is TGTGCCAGCACCGACCGGACAGGACCTGGAAACACCATATATTTT.